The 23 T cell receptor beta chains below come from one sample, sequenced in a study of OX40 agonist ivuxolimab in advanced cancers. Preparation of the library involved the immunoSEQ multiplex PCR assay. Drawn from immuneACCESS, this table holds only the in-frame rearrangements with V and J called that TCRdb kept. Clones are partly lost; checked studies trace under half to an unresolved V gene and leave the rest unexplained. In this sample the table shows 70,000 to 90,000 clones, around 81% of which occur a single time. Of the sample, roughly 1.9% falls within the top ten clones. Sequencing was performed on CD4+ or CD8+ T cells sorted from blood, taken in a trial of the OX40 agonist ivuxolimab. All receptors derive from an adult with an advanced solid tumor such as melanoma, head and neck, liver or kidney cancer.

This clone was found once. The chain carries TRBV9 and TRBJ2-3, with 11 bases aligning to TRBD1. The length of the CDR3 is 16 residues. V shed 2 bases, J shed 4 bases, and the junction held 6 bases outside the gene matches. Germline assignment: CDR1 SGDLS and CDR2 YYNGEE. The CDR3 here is CASSVGTGGPSDTQYF. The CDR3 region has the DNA TGTGCCAGCAGCGTTGGGACAGGGGGTCCCTCAGATACGCAGTATTTT.

The CDR3 reads CASSPRLLVETQYF. The CDR3 coding sequence is TGTGCCAGCAGCCCACGCCTGCTGGTGGAGACCCAGTACTTC. V is TRBV9 and J is TRBJ2-5; D is unresolved. Trimming shortened V by 4 bases and J by 5 bases, and 15 bases separated the two germline ends. CDR3 length: 14 residues. CDR1 SGDLS and CDR2 YYNGEE come from the germline V gene. Together with reference TRBV9 and TRBJ2-5, the CDR3 gives the full variable domain: DSGVTQTPKHLITATGQRVTLRCSPRSGDLSVYWYQQSLDQGLQFLIQYYNGEERAKGNILERFSAQQFPDLHSELNLSSLELGDSALYFCASSPRLLVETQYFGPGTRLLVL.

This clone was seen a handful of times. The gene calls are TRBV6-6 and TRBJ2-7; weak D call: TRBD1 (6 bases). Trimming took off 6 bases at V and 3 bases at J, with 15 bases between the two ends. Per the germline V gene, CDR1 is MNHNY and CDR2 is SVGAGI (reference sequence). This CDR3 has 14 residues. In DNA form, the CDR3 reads TGTGCCAGCAGATCAGGGGCCCCGGACTACGAGCAGTACTTC. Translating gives CASRSGAPDYEQYF.

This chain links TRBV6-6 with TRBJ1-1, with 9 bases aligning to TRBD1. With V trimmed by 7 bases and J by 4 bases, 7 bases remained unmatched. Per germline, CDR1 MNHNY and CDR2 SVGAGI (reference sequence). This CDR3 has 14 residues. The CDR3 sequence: CASIWGQGVTEAFF. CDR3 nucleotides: TGTGCCAGCATTTGGGGACAGGGCGTCACTGAAGCTTTCTTT.

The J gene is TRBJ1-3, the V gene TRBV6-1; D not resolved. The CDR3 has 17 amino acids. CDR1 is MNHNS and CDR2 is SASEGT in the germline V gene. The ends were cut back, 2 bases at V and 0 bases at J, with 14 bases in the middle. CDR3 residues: CASSEWWVNFSGNTIYF. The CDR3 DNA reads TGTGCCAGCAGTGAATGGTGGGTCAATTTCTCTGGAAACACCATATATTTT.

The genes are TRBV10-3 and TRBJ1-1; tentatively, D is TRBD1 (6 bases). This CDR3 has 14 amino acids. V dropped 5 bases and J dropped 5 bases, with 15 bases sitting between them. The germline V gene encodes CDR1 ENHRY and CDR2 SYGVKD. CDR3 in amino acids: CAISRQGLETEAFF. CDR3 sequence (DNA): TGTGCCATCAGTCGTCAGGGGCTTGAAACTGAAGCTTTCTTT.

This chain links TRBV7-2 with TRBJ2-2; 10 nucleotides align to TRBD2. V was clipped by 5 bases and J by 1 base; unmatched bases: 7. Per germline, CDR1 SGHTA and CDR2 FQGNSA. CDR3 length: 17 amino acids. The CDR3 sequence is CASSSSGRSGNTGELFF. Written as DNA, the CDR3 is TGTGCCAGCAGCAGTAGCGGGAGGTCAGGGAACACCGGGGAGCTGTTTTTT.

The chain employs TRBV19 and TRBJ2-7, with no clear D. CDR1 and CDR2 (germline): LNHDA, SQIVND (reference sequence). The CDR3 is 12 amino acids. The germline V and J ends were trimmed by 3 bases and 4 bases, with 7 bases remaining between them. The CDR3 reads CASSISPYEQYF. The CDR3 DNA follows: TGTGCCAGTAGTATCTCCCCATACGAGCAGTACTTC.

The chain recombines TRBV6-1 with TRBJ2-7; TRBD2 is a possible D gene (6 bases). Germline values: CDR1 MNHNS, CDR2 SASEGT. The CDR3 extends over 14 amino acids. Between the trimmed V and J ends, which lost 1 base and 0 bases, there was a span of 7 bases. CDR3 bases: TGTGCCAGCAGTGAAGGGCGGGGCTCCTACGAGCAGTACTTC. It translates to CASSEGRGSYEQYF.

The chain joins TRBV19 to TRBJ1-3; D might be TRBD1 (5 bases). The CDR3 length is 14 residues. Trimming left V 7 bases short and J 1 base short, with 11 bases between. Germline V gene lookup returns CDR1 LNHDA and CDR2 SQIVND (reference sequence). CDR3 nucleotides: TGTGCCAGTAAAGGGGCAGGGTCTGGAAACACCATATATTTT. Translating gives CASKGAGSGNTIYF.

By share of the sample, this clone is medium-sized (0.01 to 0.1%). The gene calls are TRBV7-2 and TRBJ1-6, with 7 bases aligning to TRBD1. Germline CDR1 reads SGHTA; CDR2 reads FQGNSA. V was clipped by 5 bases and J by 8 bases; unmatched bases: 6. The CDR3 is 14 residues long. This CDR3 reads CASSLQGPHSPLHF. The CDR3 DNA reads TGTGCCAGCAGCCTACAGGGGCCTCATTCACCCCTCCACTTT. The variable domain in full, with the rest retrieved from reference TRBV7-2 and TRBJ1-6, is GAGVSQSPSNKVTEKGKDVELRCDPISGHTALYWYRQSLGQGLEFLIYFQGNSAPDKSGLPSDRFSAERTGGSVSTLTIQRTQQEDSAVYLCASSLQGPHSPLHFGNGTRLTVT.

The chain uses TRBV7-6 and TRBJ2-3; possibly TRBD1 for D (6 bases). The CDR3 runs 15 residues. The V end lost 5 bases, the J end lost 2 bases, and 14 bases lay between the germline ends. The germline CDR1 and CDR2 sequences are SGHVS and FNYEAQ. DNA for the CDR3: TGTGCCAGCAGCGAAAGGGGGTTCGTCACAGATACGCAGTATTTT. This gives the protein CASSERGFVTDTQYF.

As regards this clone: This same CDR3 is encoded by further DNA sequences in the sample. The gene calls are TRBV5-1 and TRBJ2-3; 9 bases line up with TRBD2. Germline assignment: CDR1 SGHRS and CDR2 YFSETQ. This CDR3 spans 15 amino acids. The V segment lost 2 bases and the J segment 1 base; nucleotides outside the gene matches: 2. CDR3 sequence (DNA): TGCGCCAGCAGCTTCCAGCGGGGGGGCACAGATACGCAGTATTTT. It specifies CASSFQRGGTDTQYF.

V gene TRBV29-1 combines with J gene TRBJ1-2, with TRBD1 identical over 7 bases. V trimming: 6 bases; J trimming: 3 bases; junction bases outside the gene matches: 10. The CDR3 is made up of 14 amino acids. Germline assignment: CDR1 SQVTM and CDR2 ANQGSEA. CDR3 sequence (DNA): TGCAGCGTAGGGACAGTGTGGGGCTACTATGGCTACACCTTC. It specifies CSVGTVWGYYGYTF.

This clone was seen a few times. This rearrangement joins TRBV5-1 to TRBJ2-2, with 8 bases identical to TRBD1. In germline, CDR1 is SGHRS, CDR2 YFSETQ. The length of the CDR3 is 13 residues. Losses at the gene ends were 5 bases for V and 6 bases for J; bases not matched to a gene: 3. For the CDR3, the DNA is TGCGCCAGCAGACAGGGGGATTCCGGGGAGCTGTTTTTT. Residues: CASRQGDSGELFF. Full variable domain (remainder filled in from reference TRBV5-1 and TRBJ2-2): KAGVTQTPRYLIKTRGQQVTLSCSPISGHRSVSWYQQTPGQGLQFLFEYFSETQRNKGNFPGRFSGRQFSNSRSEMNVSTLELGDSALYLCASRQGDSGELFFGEGSRLTVL.

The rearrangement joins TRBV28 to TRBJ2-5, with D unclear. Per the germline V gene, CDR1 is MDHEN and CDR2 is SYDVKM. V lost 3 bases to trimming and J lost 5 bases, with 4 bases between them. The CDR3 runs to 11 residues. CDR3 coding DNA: TGTGCCAGCAGTTTTACTGAGACCCAGTACTTC. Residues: CASSFTETQYF.

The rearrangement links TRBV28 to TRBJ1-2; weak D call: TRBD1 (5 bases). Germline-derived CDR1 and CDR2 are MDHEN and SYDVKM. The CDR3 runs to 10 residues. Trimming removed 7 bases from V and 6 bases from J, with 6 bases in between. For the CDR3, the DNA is TGTGCCAGCATAGGGGATGGCTACACCTTC. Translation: CASIGDGYTF.

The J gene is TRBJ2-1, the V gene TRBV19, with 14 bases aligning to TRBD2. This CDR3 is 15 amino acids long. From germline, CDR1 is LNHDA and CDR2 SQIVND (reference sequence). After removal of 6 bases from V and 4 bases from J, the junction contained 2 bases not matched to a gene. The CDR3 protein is CASRGLAGVYNEQFF. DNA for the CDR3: TGTGCCAGTAGGGGACTAGCGGGAGTATACAATGAGCAGTTCTTC.

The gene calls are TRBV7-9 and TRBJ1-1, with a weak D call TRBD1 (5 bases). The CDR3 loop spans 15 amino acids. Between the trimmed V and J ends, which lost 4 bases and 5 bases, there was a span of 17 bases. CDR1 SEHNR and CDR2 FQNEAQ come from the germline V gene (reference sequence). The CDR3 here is CASSSHDRQGTEAFF. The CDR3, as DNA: TGTGCCAGCAGCTCCCATGACAGACAAGGGACTGAAGCTTTCTTT.

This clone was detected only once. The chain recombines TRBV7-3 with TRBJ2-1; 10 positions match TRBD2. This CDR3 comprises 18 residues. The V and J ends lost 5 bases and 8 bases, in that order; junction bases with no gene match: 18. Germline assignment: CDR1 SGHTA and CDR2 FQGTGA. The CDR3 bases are TGTGCCAGCAGCCCAACCCGGACTAGCGGAGCACCCTCCCATGAGCAGTTCTTC. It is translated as CASSPTRTSGAPSHEQFF.

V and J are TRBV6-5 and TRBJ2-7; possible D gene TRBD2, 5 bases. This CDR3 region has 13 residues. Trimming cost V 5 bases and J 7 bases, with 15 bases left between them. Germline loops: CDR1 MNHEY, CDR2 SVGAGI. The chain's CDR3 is CASSPPGMGEQYF. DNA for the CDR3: TGTGCCAGCAGTCCCCCGGGAATGGGTGAGCAGTACTTC.

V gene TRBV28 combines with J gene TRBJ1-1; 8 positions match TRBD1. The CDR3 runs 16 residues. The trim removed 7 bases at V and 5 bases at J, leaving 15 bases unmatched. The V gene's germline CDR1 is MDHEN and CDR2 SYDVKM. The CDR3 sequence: CASKGPGQAKRTEAFF. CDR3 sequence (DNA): TGTGCCAGCAAAGGGCCGGGACAGGCAAAGAGGACTGAAGCTTTCTTT.

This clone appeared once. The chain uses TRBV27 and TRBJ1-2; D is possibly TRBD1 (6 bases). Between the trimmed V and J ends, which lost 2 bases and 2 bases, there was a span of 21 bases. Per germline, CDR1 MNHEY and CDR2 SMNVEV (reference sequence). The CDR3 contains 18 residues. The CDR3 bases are TGTGCCAGCAGTTTAAAGACCCCCCTGGGACAAAGAAACTATGGCTACACCTTC. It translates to CASSLKTPLGQRNYGYTF.